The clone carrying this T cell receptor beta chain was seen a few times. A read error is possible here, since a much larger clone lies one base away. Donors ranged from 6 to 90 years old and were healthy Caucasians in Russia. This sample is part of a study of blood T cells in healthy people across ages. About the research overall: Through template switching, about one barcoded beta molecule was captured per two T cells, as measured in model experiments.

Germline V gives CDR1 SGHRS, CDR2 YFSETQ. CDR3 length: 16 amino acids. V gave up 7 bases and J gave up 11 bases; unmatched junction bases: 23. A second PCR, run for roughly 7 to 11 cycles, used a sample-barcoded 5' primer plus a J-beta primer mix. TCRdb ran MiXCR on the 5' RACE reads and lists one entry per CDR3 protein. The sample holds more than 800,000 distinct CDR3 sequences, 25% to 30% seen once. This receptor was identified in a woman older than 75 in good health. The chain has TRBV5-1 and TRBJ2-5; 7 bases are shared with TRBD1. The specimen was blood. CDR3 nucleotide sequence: TGCGCCAGCGCCTCCGAGGGGGCAAGTAACTACAATGAGCAGTACTTC. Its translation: CASASEGASNYNEQYF.